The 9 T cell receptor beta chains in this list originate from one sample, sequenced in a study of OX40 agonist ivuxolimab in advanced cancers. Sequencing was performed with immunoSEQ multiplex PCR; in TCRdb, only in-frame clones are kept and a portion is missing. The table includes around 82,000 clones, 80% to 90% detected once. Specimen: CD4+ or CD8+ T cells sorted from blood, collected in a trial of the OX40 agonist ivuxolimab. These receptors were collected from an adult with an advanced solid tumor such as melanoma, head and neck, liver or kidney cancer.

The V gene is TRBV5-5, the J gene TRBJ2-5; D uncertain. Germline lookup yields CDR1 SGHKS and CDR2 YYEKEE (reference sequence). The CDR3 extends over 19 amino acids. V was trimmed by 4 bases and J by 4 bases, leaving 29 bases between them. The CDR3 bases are TGTGCCAGCAGCCCCGGCGATAGGCGGATAGGATCAGGAGTAGAGACCCAGTACTTC. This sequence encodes CASSPGDRRIGSGVETQYF.

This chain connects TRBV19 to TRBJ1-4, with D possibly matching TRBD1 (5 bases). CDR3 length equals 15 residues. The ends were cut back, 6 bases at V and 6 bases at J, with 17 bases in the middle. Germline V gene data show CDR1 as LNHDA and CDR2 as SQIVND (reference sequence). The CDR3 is CASRIYGASDEKLFF. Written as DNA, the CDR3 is TGTGCCAGTAGAATTTACGGGGCTTCGGATGAAAAACTGTTTTTT.

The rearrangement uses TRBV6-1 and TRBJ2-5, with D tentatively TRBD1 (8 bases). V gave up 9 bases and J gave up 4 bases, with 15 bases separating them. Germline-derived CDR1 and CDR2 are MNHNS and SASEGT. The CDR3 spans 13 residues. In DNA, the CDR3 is TGTGCCAGTGGACAGGGAGGGAGAGAGACCCAGTACTTC. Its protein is CASGQGGRETQYF.

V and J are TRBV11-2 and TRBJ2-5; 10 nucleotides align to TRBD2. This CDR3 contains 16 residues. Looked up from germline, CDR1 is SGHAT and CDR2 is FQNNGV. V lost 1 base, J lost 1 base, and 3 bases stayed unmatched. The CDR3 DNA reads TGTGCCAGCAGCTTAGCGGCTAGCGGGAGCCAAGAGACCCAGTACTTC. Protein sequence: CASSLAASGSQETQYF.

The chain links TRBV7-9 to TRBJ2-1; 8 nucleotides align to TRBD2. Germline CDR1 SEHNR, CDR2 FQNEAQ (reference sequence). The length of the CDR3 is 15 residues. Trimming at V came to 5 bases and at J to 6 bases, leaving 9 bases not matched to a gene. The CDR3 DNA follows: TGTGCCAGCAGCAAAGCAGCGGGAGCGGTCAATGAGCAGTTCTTC. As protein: CASSKAAGAVNEQFF.

As DNA, the CDR3 is TGTGCCAGCACCCCCGGCTCAGGGGTAGGTGGCTACACCTTC. Its translation: CASTPGSGVGGYTF. This chain connects TRBV6-5 to TRBJ1-2, with D possibly TRBD1 on 6 matching bases. The CDR3 runs to 14 residues. Germline CDR1 is MNHEY and CDR2 is SVGAGI. Trimming took 7 bases from V and 7 from J, leaving 19 bases between them.

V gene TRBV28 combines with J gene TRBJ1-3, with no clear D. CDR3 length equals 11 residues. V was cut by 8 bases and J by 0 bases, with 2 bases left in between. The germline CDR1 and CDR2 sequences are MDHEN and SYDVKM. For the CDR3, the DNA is TGTGCCAGCCACTCTGGAAACACCATATATTTT. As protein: CASHSGNTIYF.

CDR3 region: CASRRGETQYF. The CDR3 bases are TGTGCCAGTAGGAGGGGAGAGACCCAGTACTTC. This chain joins TRBV19 and TRBJ2-5, with D perhaps assigned TRBD1 or TRBD2 (5 bases each). V shed 6 bases and J shed 4 bases, with 6 bases lying between them. Germline values: CDR1 LNHDA, CDR2 SQIVND (reference sequence). There are 11 residues in the CDR3.

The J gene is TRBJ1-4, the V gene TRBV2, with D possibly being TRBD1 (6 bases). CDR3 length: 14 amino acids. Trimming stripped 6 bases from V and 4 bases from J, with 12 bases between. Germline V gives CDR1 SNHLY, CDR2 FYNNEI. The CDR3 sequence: CASRPRQVNEKLFF. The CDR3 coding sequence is TGTGCCAGCAGGCCCAGACAGGTTAATGAAAAACTGTTTTTT. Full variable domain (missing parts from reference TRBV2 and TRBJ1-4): EPEVTQTPSHQVTQMGQEVILRCVPISNHLYFYWYRQILGQKVEFLVSFYNNEISEKSEIFDDQFSVERPDGSNFTLKIRSTKLEDSAMYFCASRPRQVNEKLFFGSGTQLSVL.